This TCR beta chain appears in the sequencing data of a study of T cell repertoires in cytomegalovirus infection. Trimming removed 8 bases at V and 4 bases at J, with 13 bases between. Germline CDR1 and CDR2: ENHRY and SYGVKD. The CDR3 runs 13 residues. On this clonotype: Its target is not known.

TCRdb re-derived calls from the reads in MiXCR, one entry per CDR3 protein. The table records around 430,000 distinct CDR3 sequences, roughly 43% of them present only once. The sequencing here drew on cultured PBMCs, taken from culture after CMV antigen stimulation. The receptor comes from a human donor in good health (CMV status not recorded). Some clones in this sample may be carry-over from other donors' samples. The chain carries TRBV10-3 and TRBJ2-3, with TRBD2 as a possible D gene (5 bases). The CDR3 here is CAIAGVSADTQYF. For the CDR3, the DNA is TGTGCCATCGCCGGGGTTAGCGCAGATACGCAGTATTTT.